Presented here are 16 T cell receptor beta chains from one specimen sequenced in a study of chemoradiotherapy in HPV16-positive cancers. Some clones are missing from TCRdb's copy, which holds only in-frame ones; the method was immunoSEQ multiplex PCR. The sample yields roughly 3,900 clones, approximately 82% seen once. Sample: tumor tissue, taken from a patient who underwent chemoradiotherapy. The receptors were gathered from a human donor with HPV-associated anogenital cancer.

DNA of the CDR3: TGTGCCAGCAGCCCCCGGGACTACGGATCTGATGAGCAGTTCTTC. It codes for CASSPRDYGSDEQFF. The gene calls are TRBV7-8 and TRBJ2-1; TRBD2 aligns across 7 bases. The CDR3 runs to 15 residues. Germline V gives CDR1 SGHVS, CDR2 FQNEAQ. Trimming removed 5 bases from V and 8 bases from J; junction bases left unmatched: 12.

The J gene is TRBJ2-5, the V gene TRBV23-1; 9 bases are shared with TRBD1. TRBV23-1 is flagged as an ORF with uncertain function. The CDR3 consists of 17 residues. V was pared by 3 bases and J by 3 bases, with 11 bases of the junction left unmatched. The CDR3 is CASSHLFRDRVKETQYF. The CDR3 DNA is TGCGCCAGCAGTCACCTCTTCCGGGACAGGGTAAAAGAGACCCAGTACTTC.

The chain has TRBV28 and TRBJ2-5; 11 nucleotides line up with TRBD2. J gave up 0 bases and V 5 bases, and 14 bases lay outside the gene matches. CDR1 MDHEN and CDR2 SYDVKM come from the germline V gene. CDR3 size: 19 residues. Here the CDR3 DNA reads TGTGCCAGCAGTACTTCCACTCTAGCGGGGGGTTCGTACCAAGAGACCCAGTACTTC. Translated, it gives CASSTSTLAGGSYQETQYF.

The chain has TRBV15 and TRBJ2-3; 10 nucleotides match TRBD1. Looked up from germline, CDR1 is LNHNV and CDR2 is YYDKDF (reference sequence). V lost 4 bases, J lost 1 base, and 8 bases stayed unmatched. This CDR3 spans 17 amino acids. This chain's CDR3 is CATSIRQGALGTDTQYF. CDR3 sequence (DNA): TGTGCCACCAGCATTAGACAGGGGGCCCTCGGCACAGATACGCAGTATTTT. Full variable domain (remainder filled in from reference TRBV15 and TRBJ2-3): DAMVIQNPRYQVTQFGKPVTLSCSQTLNHNVMYWYQQKSSQAPKLLFHYYDKDFNNEADTPDNFQSRRPNTSFCFLDIRSPGLGDTAMYLCATSIRQGALGTDTQYFGPGTRLTVL.

The chain is built from TRBV11-1 and TRBJ2-7; 7 bases match TRBD1. V dropped 2 bases and J dropped 0; count of bases not matched to a gene: 7. The CDR3 totals 16 residues. Germline-derived CDR1 and CDR2 are SGHAT and FQDESV (reference sequence). The CDR3 coding sequence is TGTGCCAGCAGCTTACGGCCAACAGGGGTCTCCTACGAGCAGTACTTC. Protein: CASSLRPTGVSYEQYF.

This rearrangement joins TRBV28 to TRBJ2-3; D may be TRBD2 (6 bases). Looked up from germline, CDR1 is MDHEN and CDR2 is SYDVKM. CDR3 size: 14 residues. The germline V and J ends were trimmed by 6 bases and 4 bases, with 14 bases remaining between them. CDR3 sequence: CASSLARRADTQYF. The CDR3 DNA follows: TGTGCCAGCAGCTTAGCCAGGAGGGCAGATACGCAGTATTTT.

The V and J genes are TRBV6-1 and TRBJ2-7; TRBD1 aligns across 10 bases. Germline V gene lookup returns CDR1 MNHNS and CDR2 SASEGT. After removal of 3 bases from V and 7 bases from J, the junction contained 9 bases not matched to a gene. This CDR3 has 15 amino acids. CDR3 coding DNA: TGTGCCAGCAGTGACCCCCTGGGACAGGGGCGAGAGCAGTACTTC. As protein: CASSDPLGQGREQYF.

The V and J genes are TRBV29-1 and TRBJ2-5; TRBD1 aligns across 7 bases. The junction had 14 bases not matched to a gene; V was cut back by 6 bases and J by 10 bases. This CDR3 has 13 residues. The V gene's germline CDR1 is SQVTM and CDR2 ANQGSEA. CDR3 protein: CSVDNTGASDQYF. The CDR3 DNA is TGCAGCGTAGACAATACAGGGGCAAGCGACCAGTACTTC. The entire variable domain, with the rest obtained from reference TRBV29-1 and TRBJ2-5, is as follows: SAVISQKPSRDICQRGTSLTIQCQVDSQVTMMFWYRQQPGQSLTLIATANQGSEATYESGFVIDKFPISRPNLTFSTLTVSNMSPEDSSIYLCSVDNTGASDQYFGPGTRLLVL.

This rearrangement joins TRBV19 to TRBJ1-5, with 7 positions matching TRBD1. The V gene end was trimmed by 7 bases and the J gene end by 4 bases; junction bases not matched to a gene: 7. Germline V CDR1 and CDR2: LNHDA, SQIVND (reference sequence). The CDR3 is 14 amino acids. CDR3 DNA: TGTGCCAGTACCCCGACAGGGAAGAATCAGCCCCAGCATTTT. Amino acid sequence: CASTPTGKNQPQHF.

In its sample, this clone was seen a few times. The CDR3 spells CASSLWSAVNTEAFF. The CDR3 coding sequence is TGCGCCAGCAGCTTATGGTCTGCAGTGAACACTGAAGCTTTCTTT. The chain links TRBV5-1 to TRBJ1-1; the D is unclear. The length of the CDR3 is 15 residues. The V and J ends lost 2 bases and 0 bases respectively, with 11 bases between them. Germline values: CDR1 SGHRS, CDR2 YFSETQ.

DNA of the CDR3: TGTGCCAGCAGCTTAGCCCCCGGGACAGGCATCTACAATGAGCAGTTCTTC. It is translated as CASSLAPGTGIYNEQFF. V usage is TRBV7-2 and J usage is TRBJ2-1; TRBD1 matches at 8 bases. This CDR3 is 17 amino acids long. Germline CDR1 and CDR2: SGHTA and FQGNSA. Trimming at V came to 0 bases and at J to 3 bases, leaving 7 bases not matched to a gene.

The chain combines TRBV18 with TRBJ2-3, with 8 nucleotides matching TRBD2. From germline, CDR1 is KGHSH and CDR2 LQKENI. J was trimmed by 5 bases and V by 4 bases; bases with no gene match: 2. The CDR3 loop spans 13 amino acids. The CDR3 coding sequence is TGTGCCAGCTCACTCCTAGCGGGAGATACGCAGTATTTT. Protein sequence: CASSLLAGDTQYF.

This chain joins TRBV19 and TRBJ1-3; D is ambiguous. The CDR3 covers 14 residues. V was cut by 6 bases and J by 2 bases, with 11 bases left in between. Per the germline V gene, CDR1 is LNHDA and CDR2 is SQIVND (reference sequence). CDR3 loop: CASSGQFAGNTIYF. CDR3 nucleotide sequence: TGTGCCAGTAGCGGGCAATTTGCTGGAAACACCATATATTTT.

The chain recombines TRBV6-5 with TRBJ1-1; maybe TRBD1 (5 bases). V was trimmed by 6 bases and J by 9 bases, leaving 11 bases between them. The germline V gene has CDR1 MNHEY and CDR2 SVGAGI. The CDR3 runs 11 residues. The CDR3 DNA reads TGTGCCAGCAGCTTCCAGGGAAAAGCTTTCTTT. Its protein product is CASSFQGKAFF.

This sequence joins TRBV11-3 and TRBJ2-7; D is undetermined. The CDR3 is 14 amino acids. Trimming stripped 3 bases from V and 5 bases from J, with 14 bases between. Germline loops: CDR1 SGHNT, CDR2 YENEEA. The DNA of the CDR3 is TGTGCCAGCAGCTTTCAGTCACATACCCACGAGCAGTACTTC. It encodes CASSFQSHTHEQYF.

The chain couples TRBV2 to TRBJ1-4, with 8 bases fitting TRBD1. V gave up 2 bases and J gave up 8 bases; unmatched junction bases: 7. The germline gives CDR1 SNHLY, CDR2 FYNNEI. This CDR3 is 15 amino acids long. Written as DNA, the CDR3 is TGTGCCAGCAGTGAATACAGGGGGGGCCGGGAAAAACTGTTTTTT. Its translation is CASSEYRGGREKLFF. The variable domain in full, completed from reference TRBV2 and TRBJ1-4, reads EPEVTQTPSHQVTQMGQEVILRCVPISNHLYFYWYRQILGQKVEFLVSFYNNEISEKSEIFDDQFSVERPDGSNFTLKIRSTKLEDSAMYFCASSEYRGGREKLFFGSGTQLSVL.